Below, 27 T cell receptor beta chains from the same sample are listed, as sequenced in a study of spatial heterogeneity in lung cancer. TCRdb fed the 5' RACE reads into MiXCR, producing one record per CDR3 protein. The profile shows tens of thousands of distinct CDR3 sequences, around 7.7% of them singletons. Time point meaning: blood at routine non-recurrence follow-up after resection. Tumor, nontumor lung or frozen PBMC supplied whole RNA, sequenced without sorting. The sequenced sample was PBMCs, obtained at follow-up. Receptor source: a female donor with early-stage non-small cell lung cancer.

In its sample, this clonotype was seen many times. This chain uses TRBV20-1 with TRBJ1-1; D gene uncertain. Germline lookup yields CDR1 DFQATT and CDR2 SNEGSKA (reference sequence). CDR3 size: 12 residues. Trimming stripped 3 bases from V and 8 bases from J, with 13 bases between. The CDR3 region has the DNA TGCAGTGCTAGGGACCCACCACAGGAAGCTTTCTTT. Translation: CSARDPPQEAFF.

V is TRBV7-2 and J is TRBJ2-3; 16 bases are a match to TRBD2. The V gene end was trimmed by 5 bases and the J gene end by 2 bases; junction bases not matched to a gene: 10. CDR1 is SGHTA, CDR2 FQGNSA, per germline. The length of the CDR3 is 19 residues. The CDR3 nucleotides are TGTGCCAGCAGCCTGGGACTAGCGGGGGGGCCGGGGTACACAGATACGCAGTATTTT. Its translation: CASSLGLAGGPGYTDTQYF.

In this sample, this clonotype turned up many times. The rearrangement joins TRBV11-2 to TRBJ2-3, with D hard to call. V lost 5 bases and J 7 bases, leaving 7 bases between the germline ends. Germline V CDR1 and CDR2: SGHAT, FQNNGV. This CDR3 is 11 amino acids long. The CDR3 coding sequence is TGTGCCAGCAGCCCCGCGTATACGCAGTATTTT. Amino acid sequence: CASSPAYTQYF.

This clonotype was seen ten or more times. The genes are TRBV6-5 and TRBJ2-2; D is unclear. Germline-derived CDR1 and CDR2 are MNHEY and SVGAGI. The CDR3 extends over 13 amino acids. The V end lost 1 base, the J end lost 7 bases, and 7 bases lay between the germline ends. This chain's CDR3 is CASSYWFGGELFF. The CDR3 coding sequence is TGTGCCAGCAGTTACTGGTTCGGCGGGGAGCTGTTTTTT.

This clonotype was recorded many times. The V call is TRBV27, the J call TRBJ2-7; 7 nucleotides line up with TRBD1. Germline CDR1 and CDR2: MNHEY and SMNVEV (reference sequence). V dropped 7 bases and J dropped 1; count of bases not matched to a gene: 7. This CDR3 comprises 14 residues. The CDR3 is CASTLDRDSYEQYF. The CDR3 DNA reads TGTGCCAGCACCTTAGACAGGGATTCCTACGAGCAGTACTTC.

The gene calls are TRBV12-5 and TRBJ1-1; 7 nucleotides match TRBD1. V was clipped by 2 bases and J by 4 bases; unmatched bases: 16. Germline values: CDR1 LGHNT, CDR2 FRNRAP. The CDR3 runs 18 residues. The CDR3 is CASGLYRTGRAMITEAFF. Here the CDR3 DNA reads TGTGCTAGTGGTTTGTACCGGACAGGCCGAGCAATGATCACTGAAGCTTTCTTT.

This clonotype appeared many times. V usage is TRBV2 and J usage is TRBJ1-5; D is unclear. Germline CDR1 reads SNHLY; CDR2 reads FYNNEI. V shed 7 bases and J shed 5 bases, with 18 bases lying between them. This CDR3 region has 15 residues. The CDR3 nucleotides are TGTGCCAGCACCGATATCAAGCATAAGTATCAGCCCCAGCATTTT. Residues: CASTDIKHKYQPQHF. The variable domain in full, with the rest retrieved from reference TRBV2 and TRBJ1-5, is EPEVTQTPSHQVTQMGQEVILRCVPISNHLYFYWYRQILGQKVEFLVSFYNNEISEKSEIFDDQFSVERPDGSNFTLKIRSTKLEDSAMYFCASTDIKHKYQPQHFGDGTRLSIL.

This chain uses TRBV7-2 with TRBJ1-1, with D uncertain. The germline V and J ends were trimmed by 2 bases and 8 bases, with 9 bases remaining between them. Germline V CDR1 and CDR2: SGHTA, FQGNSA. The CDR3 is 12 amino acids. CDR3 loop: CASSLIGREAFF. CDR3 nucleotides: TGTGCCAGCAGCTTAATCGGCAGGGAAGCTTTCTTT. Complete variable domain (other parts from reference TRBV7-2 and TRBJ1-1): GAGVSQSPSNKVTEKGKDVELRCDPISGHTALYWYRQSLGQGLEFLIYFQGNSAPDKSGLPSDRFSAERTGGSVSTLTIQRTQQEDSAVYLCASSLIGREAFFGQGTRLTVV.

This clonotype turned up a few times. This chain joins TRBV3-1 and TRBJ2-2, with D unclear. Trimming took 6 bases from V and 0 from J, leaving 8 bases between them. CDR1 is LGHDT and CDR2 is YNNKEL in the germline V gene (reference sequence). The CDR3 loop spans 14 amino acids. DNA of the CDR3: TGTGCCAGCAGTCGCTCAGCGAACACCGGGGAGCTGTTTTTT. Translation gives CASSRSANTGELFF.

The chain is built from TRBV2 and TRBJ1-5; D is ambiguous. The CDR3 extends over 15 amino acids. The ends were cut back, 10 bases at V and 4 bases at J, with 20 bases in the middle. CDR1 is SNHLY, CDR2 FYNNEI, per germline. CDR3 amino acids: CAIRIRDSENQPQHF. In nucleotides, the CDR3 is TGTGCCATCAGGATACGGGATTCAGAAAATCAGCCCCAGCATTTT.

A note on this clonotype: A much larger clone lies one base from this, so it may be a read error. The chain uses TRBV23-1 and TRBJ1-6; no firm D call. TRBV23-1 belongs to the ORF category, with a function that is uncertain. The length of the CDR3 is 13 residues. The CDR3 DNA reads TGCGCCAGCAGTCTTGCGGGATCGGCACCCCCCCACTTT. Residues: CASSLAGSAPPHF.

This clonotype showed up just a few times. The gene calls are TRBV7-6 and TRBJ2-5; perhaps TRBD2 as D (7 bases). CDR1 and CDR2 from the germline V gene are SGHVS and FNYEAQ. V was cut by 2 bases and J by 1 base, with 17 bases left in between. The CDR3 length is 17 residues. The CDR3 bases are TGTGCCAGCAGCTTATCCGGGGGGCCCGCCCCCCAAGAGACCCAGTACTTC. Its translation: CASSLSGGPAPQETQYF.

This clonotype occurred a few times. This chain joins TRBV7-9 and TRBJ2-5; D may be TRBD2 (6 bases). The V gene lost 5 bases and the J gene lost 1 base, with 11 bases spanning the gap. The length of the CDR3 is 14 residues. Germline CDR1 and CDR2: SEHNR and FQNEAQ (reference sequence). CDR3 sequence: CASSARGGQETQYF. In DNA form, the CDR3 reads TGTGCCAGCAGCGCCCGGGGAGGCCAAGAGACCCAGTACTTC.

This clonotype appeared many times. The chain links TRBV12-3 or TRBV12-4 to TRBJ1-2; weak D call: TRBD1 (6 bases). V gave up 5 bases and J gave up 4 bases, with 11 bases separating them. The CDR3 is 13 amino acids. CDR3 in amino acids: CASSPDSLYGYTF. In DNA form, the CDR3 reads TGTGCCAGCAGTCCGGACAGCCTCTATGGCTACACCTTC.

This clonotype occurred a few times. The rearrangement uses TRBV7-4 and TRBJ2-1, with 7 positions matching TRBD2. Germline V gene lookup returns CDR1 SGHVT and CDR2 SQSDAQ. The CDR3 has 17 residues. V lost 5 bases to trimming and J lost 2 bases; unmatched junction nucleotides: 12. The CDR3 sequence: CASSQRGGKRTYNEQFF. As DNA, the CDR3 is TGTGCCAGCAGCCAGAGGGGAGGGAAAAGGACCTACAATGAGCAGTTCTTC.

The V gene is TRBV25-1, the J gene TRBJ2-7; TRBD2 is a possible D gene (6 bases). The germline V gene has CDR1 MGHDK and CDR2 SYGVNS. This CDR3 region has 15 residues. Trimming cost V 3 bases and J 2 bases, with 14 bases left between them. This CDR3 is CASSELGLYPYEQYF. The CDR3 nucleotides read TGTGCCAGCAGTGAGCTGGGACTGTACCCCTACGAGCAGTACTTC.

The sample holds a few counts of this clonotype. The rearrangement uses TRBV7-2 and TRBJ2-3, with D perhaps TRBD1 or TRBD2 (6 bases each). V was shortened by 7 bases and J by 4 bases, with 9 bases between the two germline ends. The V gene's germline CDR1 is SGHTA and CDR2 FQGNSA. CDR3 size: 12 residues. DNA of the CDR3: TGTGCCAGCACGAGGGGGGCAGATACGCAGTATTTT. Its translation is CASTRGADTQYF.

The chain has TRBV5-1 and TRBJ2-3; possibly TRBD1 for D (5 bases). CDR1 SGHRS and CDR2 YFSETQ come from the germline V gene. Trimming removed 6 bases at V and 11 bases at J, with 13 bases between. There are 11 residues in the CDR3. CDR3 amino acids: CASTYGREQYF. Written as DNA, the CDR3 is TGCGCCAGCACCTACGGCAGGGAGCAGTATTTT.

A remark on this clonotype: Since a much larger clone is just one base distant, this may be a read error. The chain combines TRBV4-1 with TRBJ2-3, with D possibly TRBD1 on 6 matching bases. Germline V gene lookup returns CDR1 MGHRA and CDR2 YSYEKL. The CDR3 length is 17 residues. The V end was cut by 3 bases, the J end by 3 bases, with 19 bases between. CDR3 in DNA: TGCGCCAGCAGCCAGTTCGCAGGGGCAGTCGATACAGATACGCAGTATTTT. It encodes CASSQFAGAVDTDTQYF.

The table lists this clonotype with many counts. The CDR3 sequence is CASRGQGFYEQYF. CDR3 DNA sequence: TGCGCCAGCCGGGGACAGGGATTCTACGAGCAGTACTTC. The rearrangement uses TRBV5-1 and TRBJ2-7; 9 bases match TRBD1. The germline V gene has CDR1 SGHRS and CDR2 YFSETQ. CDR3 length: 13 amino acids. Unmatched junction bases numbered 5, after V lost 7 bases and J lost 3 bases.

The rearrangement uses TRBV12-3 or TRBV12-4 and TRBJ2-2; D remains ambiguous. The V and J ends lost 3 bases and 9 bases respectively, with 14 bases between them. The CDR3 consists of 14 residues. CDR3 protein: CASSLGGGHRELFF. Written as DNA, the CDR3 is TGTGCCAGCAGTTTGGGTGGCGGCCACCGGGAGCTGTTTTTT.

The V and J genes are TRBV5-1 and TRBJ2-7, with 12 bases identical to TRBD1. CDR1 and CDR2 from the germline V gene are SGHRS and YFSETQ. With 3 bases clipped from V and 6 bases from J, the junction kept 7 bases outside the gene matches. The CDR3 is 15 residues long. In DNA form, the CDR3 reads TGCGCCAGCAGCTCGCCGGGACAGGGGGCGGTCGAGCAGTACTTC. Protein sequence: CASSSPGQGAVEQYF.

This clonotype was counted many times. V is TRBV6-1 and J is TRBJ2-2, with 9 nucleotides matching TRBD1. The J segment lost 1 base and the V segment lost 7 bases, leaving 4 bases of the junction unmatched. The CDR3 runs 15 residues. Germline CDR1 and CDR2: MNHNS and SASEGT. The CDR3 nucleotides are TGTGCCAGCAAACAGGGGGCGATGAACACCGGGGAGCTGTTTTTT. It is translated as CASKQGAMNTGELFF.

This clonotype showed up just a few times. V gene TRBV11-3 combines with J gene TRBJ2-1, with D perhaps TRBD2 (5 bases). CDR1 is SGHNT and CDR2 is YENEEA in the germline V gene. The germline V and J ends were trimmed by 4 bases and 6 bases, with 13 bases remaining between them. The CDR3 consists of 14 residues. CDR3 in DNA: TGTGCCAGCAGCTCCACGGGGAAGTTCAATGAGCAGTTCTTC. Protein sequence: CASSSTGKFNEQFF.

This clonotype was counted between two and nine times. This rearrangement joins TRBV7-2 to TRBJ1-1; no definite D call. The germline V gene has CDR1 SGHTA and CDR2 FQGNSA. V was shortened by 0 bases and J by 6 bases, with 8 bases between the two germline ends. The CDR3 length is 13 residues. CDR3 residues: CASSLAEVSEAFF. The CDR3 nucleotides are TGTGCCAGCAGCTTAGCAGAAGTATCTGAAGCTTTCTTT.

There are a few counts of this clonotype. The chain has TRBV20-1 and TRBJ2-6; D gene uncertain. The CDR3 sequence is 13 residues long. Germline CDR1 reads DFQATT; CDR2 reads SNEGSKA (reference sequence). Trimming took 0 bases from V and 4 from J, leaving 4 bases between them. The CDR3 coding sequence is TGCAGTGCTAGAGATCTAGGGGCCAACGTCCTGACTTTC. Protein product: CSARDLGANVLTF.

This clonotype was found many times. The chain is built from TRBV13 and TRBJ2-3; 15 positions agree with TRBD2. Losses at the gene ends were 5 bases for V and 3 bases for J; bases not matched to a gene: 9. Germline-derived CDR1 and CDR2 are PRHDT and FYEKMQ (reference sequence). The CDR3 loop spans 18 amino acids. CDR3 in DNA: TGTGCCAGCAGCCTCGCCTGGACTAGCGGGGGGGCGACAGATACGCAGTATTTT. Protein sequence: CASSLAWTSGGATDTQYF.